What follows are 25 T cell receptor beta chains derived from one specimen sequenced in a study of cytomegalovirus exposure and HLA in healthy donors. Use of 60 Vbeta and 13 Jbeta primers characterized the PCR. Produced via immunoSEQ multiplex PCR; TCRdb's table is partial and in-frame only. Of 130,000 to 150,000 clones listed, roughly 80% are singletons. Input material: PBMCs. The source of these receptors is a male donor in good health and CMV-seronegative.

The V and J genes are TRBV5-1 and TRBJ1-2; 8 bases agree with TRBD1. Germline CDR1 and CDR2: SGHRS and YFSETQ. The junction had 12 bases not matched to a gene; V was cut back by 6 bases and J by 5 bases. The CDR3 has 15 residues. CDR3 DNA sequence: TGCGCCAGCACCACTGACAGGGGCGGCATTTATGGCTACACCTTC. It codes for CASTTDRGGIYGYTF.

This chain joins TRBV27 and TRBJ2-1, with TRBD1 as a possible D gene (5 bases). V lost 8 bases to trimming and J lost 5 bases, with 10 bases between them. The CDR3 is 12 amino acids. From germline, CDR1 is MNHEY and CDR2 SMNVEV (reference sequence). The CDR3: CASQTANNEQFF. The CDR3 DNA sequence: TGTGCCAGCCAGACAGCCAACAATGAGCAGTTCTTC.

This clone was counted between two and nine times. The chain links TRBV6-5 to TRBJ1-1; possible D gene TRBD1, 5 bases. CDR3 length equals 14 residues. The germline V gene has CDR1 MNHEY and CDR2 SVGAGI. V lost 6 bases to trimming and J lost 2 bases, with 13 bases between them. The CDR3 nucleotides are TGTGCCAGCAGCCGATTCGGGGGAAACACTGAAGCTTTCTTT. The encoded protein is CASSRFGGNTEAFF.

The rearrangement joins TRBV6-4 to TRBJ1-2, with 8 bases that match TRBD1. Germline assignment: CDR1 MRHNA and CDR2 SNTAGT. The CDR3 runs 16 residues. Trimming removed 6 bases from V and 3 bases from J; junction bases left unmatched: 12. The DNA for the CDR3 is TGTGCCAGCAGCCGAAAAGCAGGGGGCTCTGACTATGGCTACACCTTC. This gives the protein CASSRKAGGSDYGYTF.

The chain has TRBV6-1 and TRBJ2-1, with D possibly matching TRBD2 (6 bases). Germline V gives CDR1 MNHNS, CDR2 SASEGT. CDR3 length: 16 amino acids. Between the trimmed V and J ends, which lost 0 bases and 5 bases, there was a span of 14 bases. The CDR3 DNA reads TGTGCCAGCAGTGAAGCGATCGGAGGGGTCGACAATGAGCAGTTCTTC. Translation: CASSEAIGGVDNEQFF.

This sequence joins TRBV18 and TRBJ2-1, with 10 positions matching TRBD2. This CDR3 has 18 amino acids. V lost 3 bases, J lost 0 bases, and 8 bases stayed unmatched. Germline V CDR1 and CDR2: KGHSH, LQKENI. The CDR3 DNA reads TGTGCCAGCTCACCGTGGGGGACTAGCGTTAGCTCCTACAATGAGCAGTTCTTC. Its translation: CASSPWGTSVSSYNEQFF.

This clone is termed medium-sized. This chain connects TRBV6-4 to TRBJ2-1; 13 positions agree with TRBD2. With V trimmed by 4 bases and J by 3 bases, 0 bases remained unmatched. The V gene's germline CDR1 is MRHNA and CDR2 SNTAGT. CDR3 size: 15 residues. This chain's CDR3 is CASSGTSGGYNEQFF. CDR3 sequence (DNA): TGTGCCAGCAGTGGGACTAGCGGGGGCTACAATGAGCAGTTCTTC.

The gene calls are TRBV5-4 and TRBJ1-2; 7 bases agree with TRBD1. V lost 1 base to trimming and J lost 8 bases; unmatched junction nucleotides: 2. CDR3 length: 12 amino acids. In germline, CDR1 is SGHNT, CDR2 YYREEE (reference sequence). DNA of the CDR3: TGTGCCAGCAGCTTGCAGGGGGACGGCTACACCTTC. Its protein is CASSLQGDGYTF.

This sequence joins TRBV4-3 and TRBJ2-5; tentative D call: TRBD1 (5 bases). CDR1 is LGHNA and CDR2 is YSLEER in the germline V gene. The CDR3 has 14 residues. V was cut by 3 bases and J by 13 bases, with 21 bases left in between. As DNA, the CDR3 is TGCGCCAGCAGCCACCAGGGAAGAGGACGAGGAATGTACTTC. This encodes CASSHQGRGRGMYF.

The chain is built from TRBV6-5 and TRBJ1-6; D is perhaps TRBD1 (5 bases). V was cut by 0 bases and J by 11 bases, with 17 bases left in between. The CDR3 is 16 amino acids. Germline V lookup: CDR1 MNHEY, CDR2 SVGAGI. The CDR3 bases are TGTGCCAGCAGTTACTCGAGGGGAGGACTTCCTCCACCCCTCCACTTT. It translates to CASSYSRGGLPPPLHF.

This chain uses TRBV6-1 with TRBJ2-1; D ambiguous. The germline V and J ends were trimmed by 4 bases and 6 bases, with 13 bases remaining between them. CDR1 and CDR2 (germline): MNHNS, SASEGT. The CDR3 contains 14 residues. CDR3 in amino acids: CASSAQRGSNEQFF. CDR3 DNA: TGTGCCAGCAGTGCGCAGCGTGGAAGCAATGAGCAGTTCTTC.

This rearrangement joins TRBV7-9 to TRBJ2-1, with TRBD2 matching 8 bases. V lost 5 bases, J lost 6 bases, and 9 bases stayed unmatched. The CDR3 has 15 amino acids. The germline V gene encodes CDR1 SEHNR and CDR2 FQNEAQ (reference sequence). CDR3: CASSPRDSGVNEQFF. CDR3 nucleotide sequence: TGTGCCAGCAGCCCCCGCGATAGCGGGGTCAATGAGCAGTTCTTC.

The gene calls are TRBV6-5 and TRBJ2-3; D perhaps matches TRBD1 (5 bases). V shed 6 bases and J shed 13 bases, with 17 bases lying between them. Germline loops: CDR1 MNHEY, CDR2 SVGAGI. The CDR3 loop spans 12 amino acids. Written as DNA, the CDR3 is TGTGCCAGCAGCCCTGACATACGCAGGGAGTATTTT. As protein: CASSPDIRREYF.

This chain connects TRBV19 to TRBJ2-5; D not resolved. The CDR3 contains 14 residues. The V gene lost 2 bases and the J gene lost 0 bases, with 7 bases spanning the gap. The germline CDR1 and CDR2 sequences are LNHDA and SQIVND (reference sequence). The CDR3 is CASSIQLYQETQYF. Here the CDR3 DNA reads TGTGCCAGTAGTATACAACTGTACCAAGAGACCCAGTACTTC.

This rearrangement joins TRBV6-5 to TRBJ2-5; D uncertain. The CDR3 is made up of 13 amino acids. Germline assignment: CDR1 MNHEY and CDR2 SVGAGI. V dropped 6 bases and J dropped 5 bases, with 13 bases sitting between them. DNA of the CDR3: TGTGCCAGCAGCCGGCGACTGCAGGAGACCCAGTACTTC. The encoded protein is CASSRRLQETQYF.

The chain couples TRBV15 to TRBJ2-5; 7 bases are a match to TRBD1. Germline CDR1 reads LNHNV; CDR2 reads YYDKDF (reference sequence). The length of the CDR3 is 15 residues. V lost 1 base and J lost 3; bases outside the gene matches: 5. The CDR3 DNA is TGTGCCACCAGCAGAGGTGGACAGGTCAAAGAGACCCAGTACTTC. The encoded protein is CATSRGGQVKETQYF.

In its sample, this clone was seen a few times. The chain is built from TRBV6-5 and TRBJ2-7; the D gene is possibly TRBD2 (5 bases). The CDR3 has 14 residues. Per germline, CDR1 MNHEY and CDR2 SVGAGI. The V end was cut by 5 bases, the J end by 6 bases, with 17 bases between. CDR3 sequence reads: CASSKEGPSREQYF. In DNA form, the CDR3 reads TGTGCCAGCAGTAAAGAGGGCCCCTCCCGCGAGCAGTACTTC.

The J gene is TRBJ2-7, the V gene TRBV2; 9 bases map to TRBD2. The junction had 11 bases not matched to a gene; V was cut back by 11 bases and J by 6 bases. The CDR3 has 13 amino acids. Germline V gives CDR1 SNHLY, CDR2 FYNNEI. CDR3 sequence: CASSGGLAGEQYF. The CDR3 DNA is TGTGCCTCCTCAGGGGGACTAGCAGGCGAGCAGTACTTC.

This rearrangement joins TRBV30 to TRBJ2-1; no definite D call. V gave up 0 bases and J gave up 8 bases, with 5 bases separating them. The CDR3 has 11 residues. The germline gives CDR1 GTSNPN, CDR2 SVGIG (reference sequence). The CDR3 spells CAWSVRDEQFF. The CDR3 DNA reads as TGTGCCTGGAGTGTCCGCGATGAGCAGTTCTTC.

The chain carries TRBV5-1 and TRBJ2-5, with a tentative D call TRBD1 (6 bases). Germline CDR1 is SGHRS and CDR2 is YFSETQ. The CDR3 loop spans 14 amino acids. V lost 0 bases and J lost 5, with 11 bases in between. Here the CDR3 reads CASSLAGQGETQYF. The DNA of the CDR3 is TGCGCCAGCAGCTTGGCGGGCCAGGGGGAGACCCAGTACTTC. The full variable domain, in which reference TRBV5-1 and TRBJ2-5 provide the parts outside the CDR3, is KAGVTQTPRYLIKTRGQQVTLSCSPISGHRSVSWYQQTPGQGLQFLFEYFSETQRNKGNFPGRFSGRQFSNSRSEMNVSTLELGDSALYLCASSLAGQGETQYFGPGTRLLVL.

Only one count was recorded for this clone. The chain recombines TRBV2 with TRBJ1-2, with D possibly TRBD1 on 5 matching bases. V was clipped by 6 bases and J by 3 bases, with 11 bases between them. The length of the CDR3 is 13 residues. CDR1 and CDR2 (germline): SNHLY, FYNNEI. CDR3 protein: CASREDKYYGYTF. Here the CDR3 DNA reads TGTGCCAGCAGAGAGGACAAGTACTATGGCTACACCTTC.

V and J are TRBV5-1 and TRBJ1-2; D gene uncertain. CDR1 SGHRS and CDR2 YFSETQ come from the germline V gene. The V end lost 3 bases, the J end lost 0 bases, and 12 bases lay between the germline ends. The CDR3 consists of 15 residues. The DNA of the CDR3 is TGCGCCAGCAGCTCGGAGCCGGAGGCTAACTATGGCTACACCTTC. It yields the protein CASSSEPEANYGYTF.

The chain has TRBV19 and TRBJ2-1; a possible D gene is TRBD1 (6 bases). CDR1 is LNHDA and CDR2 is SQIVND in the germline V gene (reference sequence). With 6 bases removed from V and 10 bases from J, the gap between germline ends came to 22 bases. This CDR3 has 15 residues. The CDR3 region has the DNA TGTGCCAGTAGCCACGCAGAGAACAGGGTGCGGGAGCAGTTCTTC. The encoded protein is CASSHAENRVREQFF. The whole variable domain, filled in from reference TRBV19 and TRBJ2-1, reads DGGITQSPKYLFRKEGQNVTLSCEQNLNHDAMYWYRQDPGQGLRLIYYSQIVNDFQKGDIAEGYSVSREKKESFPLTVTSAQKNPTAFYLCASSHAENRVREQFFGPGTRLTVL.

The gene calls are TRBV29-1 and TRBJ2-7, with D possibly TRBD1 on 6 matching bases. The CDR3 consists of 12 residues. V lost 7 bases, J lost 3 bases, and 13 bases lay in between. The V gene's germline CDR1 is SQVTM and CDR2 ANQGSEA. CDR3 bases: TGCAGCGCCGGTACAGGGAGCTACGAGCAGTACTTC. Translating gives CSAGTGSYEQYF.

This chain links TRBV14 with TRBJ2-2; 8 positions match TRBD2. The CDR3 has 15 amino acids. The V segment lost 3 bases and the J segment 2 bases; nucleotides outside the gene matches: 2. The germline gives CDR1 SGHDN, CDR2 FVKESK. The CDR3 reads CASSHLAGNTGELFF. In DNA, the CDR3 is TGTGCCAGCAGCCACCTAGCGGGCAACACCGGGGAGCTGTTTTTT.